The T cell receptor beta chain under discussion was sequenced for a study of T-cell reconstitution after alpha-beta-depleted transplantation in children. There are 15 residues in the CDR3. CDR1 and CDR2 (germline): MGHRA, YSYEKL. Trimming removed 0 bases at V and 7 bases at J, with 13 bases between. TCRbeta library preparation incorporated unique molecular identifiers. TCRdb called the PCR reads again in MiXCR, with one record for every CDR3 protein. The data show about 610,000 distinct CDR3 sequences, roughly a tenth seen once. The sample here was PBMCs from the stem cell graft donor, taken from the stem cell graft. This clonotype was obtained from a human donor who donated a stem cell graft to a child with acute myeloid leukemia. This chain connects TRBV4-1 to TRBJ2-1; D remains ambiguous. CDR3: CASSQEPGRQNEQFF. The CDR3, as DNA: TGCGCCAGCAGCCAAGAGCCGGGTAGGCAGAATGAGCAGTTCTTC.